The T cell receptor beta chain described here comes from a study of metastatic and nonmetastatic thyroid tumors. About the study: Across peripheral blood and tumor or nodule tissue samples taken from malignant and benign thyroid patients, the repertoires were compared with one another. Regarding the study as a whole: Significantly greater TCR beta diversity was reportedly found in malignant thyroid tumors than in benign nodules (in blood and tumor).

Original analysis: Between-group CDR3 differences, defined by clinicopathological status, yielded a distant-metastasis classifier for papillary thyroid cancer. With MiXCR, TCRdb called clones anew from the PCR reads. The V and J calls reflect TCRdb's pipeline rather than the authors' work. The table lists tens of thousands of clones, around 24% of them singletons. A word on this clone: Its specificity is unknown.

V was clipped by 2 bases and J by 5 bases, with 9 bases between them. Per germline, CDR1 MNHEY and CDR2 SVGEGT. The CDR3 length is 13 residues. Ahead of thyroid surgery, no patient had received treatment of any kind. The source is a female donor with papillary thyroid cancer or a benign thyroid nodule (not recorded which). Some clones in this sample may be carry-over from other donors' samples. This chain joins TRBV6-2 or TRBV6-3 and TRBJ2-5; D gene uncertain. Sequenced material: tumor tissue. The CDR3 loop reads CASSYVGWETQYF. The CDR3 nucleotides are TGTGCCAGCAGTTACGTCGGGTGGGAGACCCAGTACTTC.